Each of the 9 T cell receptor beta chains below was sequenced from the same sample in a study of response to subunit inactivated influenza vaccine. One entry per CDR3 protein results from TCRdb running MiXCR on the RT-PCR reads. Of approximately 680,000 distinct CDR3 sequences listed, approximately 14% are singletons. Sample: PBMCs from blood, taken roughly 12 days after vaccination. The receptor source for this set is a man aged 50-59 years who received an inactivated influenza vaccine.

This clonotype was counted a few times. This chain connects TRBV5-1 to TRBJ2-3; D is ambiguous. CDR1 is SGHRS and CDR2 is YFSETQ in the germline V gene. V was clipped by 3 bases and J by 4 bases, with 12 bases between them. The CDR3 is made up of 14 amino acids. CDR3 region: CASSSPGPADTQYF. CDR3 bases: TGCGCCAGCAGCTCCCCGGGTCCCGCAGATACGCAGTATTTT.

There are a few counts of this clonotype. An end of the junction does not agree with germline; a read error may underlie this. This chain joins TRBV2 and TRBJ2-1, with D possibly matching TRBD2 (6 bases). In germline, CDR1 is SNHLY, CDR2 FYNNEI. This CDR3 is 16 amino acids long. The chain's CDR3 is CASTERAGTYYNEQFF. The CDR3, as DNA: TGTGCCAGCACTGAACGGGCGGGGACCTACTACAATGAGCAGTTCTTC.

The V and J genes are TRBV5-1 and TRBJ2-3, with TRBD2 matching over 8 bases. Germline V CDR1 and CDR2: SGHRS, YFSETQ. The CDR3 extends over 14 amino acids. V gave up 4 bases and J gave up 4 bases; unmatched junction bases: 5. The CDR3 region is CASSPPAGADTQYF. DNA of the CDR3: TGCGCCAGCAGCCCGCCAGCGGGGGCAGATACGCAGTATTTT.

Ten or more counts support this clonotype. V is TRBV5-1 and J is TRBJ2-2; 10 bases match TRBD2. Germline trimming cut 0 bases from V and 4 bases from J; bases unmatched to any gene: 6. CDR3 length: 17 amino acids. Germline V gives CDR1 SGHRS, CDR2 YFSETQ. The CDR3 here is CASSLALAGDSTGELFF. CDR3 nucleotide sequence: TGCGCCAGCAGCTTGGCCCTAGCGGGAGACAGCACCGGGGAGCTGTTTTTT.

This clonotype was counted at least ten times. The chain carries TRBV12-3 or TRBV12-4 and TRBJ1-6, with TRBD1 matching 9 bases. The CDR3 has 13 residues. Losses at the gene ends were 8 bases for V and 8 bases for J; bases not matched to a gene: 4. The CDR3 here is CASADRGYSPLHF. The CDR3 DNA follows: TGTGCCAGCGCGGACAGGGGTTATTCACCCCTCCACTTT.

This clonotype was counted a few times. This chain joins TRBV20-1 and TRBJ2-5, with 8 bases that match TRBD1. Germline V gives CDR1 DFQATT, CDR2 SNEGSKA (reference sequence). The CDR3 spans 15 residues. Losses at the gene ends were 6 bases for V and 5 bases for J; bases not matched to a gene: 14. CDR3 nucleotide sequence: TGCAGTGCCTACCCTGCGTTCAGGGGGCGGGAGACCCAGTACTTC. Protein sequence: CSAYPAFRGRETQYF.

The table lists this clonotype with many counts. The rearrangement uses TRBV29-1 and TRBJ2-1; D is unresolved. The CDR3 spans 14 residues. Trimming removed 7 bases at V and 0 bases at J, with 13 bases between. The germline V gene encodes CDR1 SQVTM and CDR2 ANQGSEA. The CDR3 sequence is CSAQLQSSYNEQFF. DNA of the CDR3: TGCAGCGCTCAACTTCAGAGCTCCTACAATGAGCAGTTCTTC.

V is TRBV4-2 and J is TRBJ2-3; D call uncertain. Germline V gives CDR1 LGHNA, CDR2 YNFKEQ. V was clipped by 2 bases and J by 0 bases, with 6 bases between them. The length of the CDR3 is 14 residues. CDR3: CASSQSKSTDTQYF. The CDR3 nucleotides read TGTGCCAGCAGCCAATCTAAAAGCACAGATACGCAGTATTTT.

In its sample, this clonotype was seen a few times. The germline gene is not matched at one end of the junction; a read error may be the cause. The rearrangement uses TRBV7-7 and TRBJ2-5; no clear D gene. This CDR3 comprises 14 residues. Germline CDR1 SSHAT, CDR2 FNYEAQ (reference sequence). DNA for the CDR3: TGTGCTAGCAGCCCGTTCGGGTACCAAGAGACCCAGTACTTC. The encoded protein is CASSPFGYQETQYF.